This T cell receptor beta chain was identified during a study of blood T cells in healthy people across ages. This clonotype came up a few times. A sample-barcoded 5' primer and a J-beta primer mix were used in a second PCR of roughly 7 to 11 cycles. TCRdb recomputed calls from the 5' RACE reads with MiXCR, one row per CDR3 protein. Of around 900,000 distinct CDR3 sequences in the sample, 51% were seen once. Germline lookup yields CDR1 SQVTM and CDR2 ANQGSEA. V lost 3 bases to trimming and J lost 0 bases; unmatched junction nucleotides: 5. This CDR3 spans 14 amino acids. This chain connects TRBV29-1 to TRBJ2-7, with TRBD2 matching 7 bases. This sequence was found in a woman aged 55-70 years in good health. The sample taken for sequencing was blood. CDR3 protein: CSVEPGGSSYEQYF. CDR3 nucleotide sequence: TGCAGCGTTGAGCCGGGGGGAAGCTCCTACGAGCAGTACTTC.